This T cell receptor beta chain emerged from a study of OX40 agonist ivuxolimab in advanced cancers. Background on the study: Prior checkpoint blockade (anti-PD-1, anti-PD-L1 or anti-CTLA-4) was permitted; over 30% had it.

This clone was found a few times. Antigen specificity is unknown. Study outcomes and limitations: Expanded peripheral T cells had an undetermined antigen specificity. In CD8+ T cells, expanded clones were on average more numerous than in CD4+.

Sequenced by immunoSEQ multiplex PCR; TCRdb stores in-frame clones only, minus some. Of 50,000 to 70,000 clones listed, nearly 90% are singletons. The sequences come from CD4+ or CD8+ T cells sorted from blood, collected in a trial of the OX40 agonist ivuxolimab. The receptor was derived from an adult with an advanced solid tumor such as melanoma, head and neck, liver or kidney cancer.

The CDR3 nucleotides read TGTGCCAGTAGTATAGTCCCGGCGTATAGCAATCAGCCCCAGCATTTT. Residues: CASSIVPAYSNQPQHF. The chain is built from TRBV19 and TRBJ1-5; D ambiguous. Trimming pared 1 base from V and 0 bases from J, leaving 10 bases between. CDR1 LNHDA and CDR2 SQIVND come from the germline V gene (reference sequence). The CDR3 is 16 amino acids.